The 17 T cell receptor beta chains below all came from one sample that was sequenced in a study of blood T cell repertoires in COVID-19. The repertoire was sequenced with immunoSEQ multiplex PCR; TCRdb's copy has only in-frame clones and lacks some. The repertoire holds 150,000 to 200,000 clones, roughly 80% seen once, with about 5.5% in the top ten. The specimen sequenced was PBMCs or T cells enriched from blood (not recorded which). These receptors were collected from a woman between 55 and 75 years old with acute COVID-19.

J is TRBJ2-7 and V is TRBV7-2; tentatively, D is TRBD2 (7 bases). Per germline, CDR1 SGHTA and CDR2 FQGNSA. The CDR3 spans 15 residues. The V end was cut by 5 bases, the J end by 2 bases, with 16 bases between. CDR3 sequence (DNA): TGTGCCAGCAGCGAGCGCGGGGGCAGTCCCTACGAGCAGTACTTC. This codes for CASSERGGSPYEQYF.

CDR3 in DNA: TGTGCCAGCAGCTTAAGGACAGGGAGATTCACTGGAAACACCATATATTTT. Its translation: CASSLRTGRFTGNTIYF. The chain couples TRBV13 to TRBJ1-3, with TRBD1 matching over 8 bases. The CDR3 loop spans 17 amino acids. Per the germline V gene, CDR1 is PRHDT and CDR2 is FYEKMQ (reference sequence). V shed 2 bases and J 2 bases; nucleotides not matched to a gene: 8.

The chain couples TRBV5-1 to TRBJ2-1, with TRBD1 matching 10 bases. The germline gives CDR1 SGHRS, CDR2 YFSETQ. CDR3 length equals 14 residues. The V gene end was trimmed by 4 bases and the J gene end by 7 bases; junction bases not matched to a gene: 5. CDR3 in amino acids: CASSGGQGRNEQFF. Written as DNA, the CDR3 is TGCGCCAGCAGCGGGGGACAGGGGAGGAATGAGCAGTTCTTC.

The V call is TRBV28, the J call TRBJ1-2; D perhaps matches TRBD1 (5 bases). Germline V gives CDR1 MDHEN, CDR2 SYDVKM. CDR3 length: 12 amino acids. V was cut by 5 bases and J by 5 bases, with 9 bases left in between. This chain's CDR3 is CASSEGEYGYTF. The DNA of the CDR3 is TGTGCCAGCAGTGAAGGGGAATATGGCTACACCTTC.

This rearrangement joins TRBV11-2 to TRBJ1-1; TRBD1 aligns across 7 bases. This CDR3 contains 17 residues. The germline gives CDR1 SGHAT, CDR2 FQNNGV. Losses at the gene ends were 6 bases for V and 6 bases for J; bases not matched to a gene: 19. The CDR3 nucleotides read TGTGCCAGCAGTTTAATTCAGGCGACAGGGAGGAGACCTGAAGCTTTCTTT. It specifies CASSLIQATGRRPEAFF.

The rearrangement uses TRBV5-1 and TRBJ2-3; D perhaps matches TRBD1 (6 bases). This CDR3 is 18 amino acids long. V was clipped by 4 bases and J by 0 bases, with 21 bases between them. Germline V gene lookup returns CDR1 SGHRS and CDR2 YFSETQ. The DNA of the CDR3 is TGCGCCAGCAGCCCCGGCGTCGTGTTTGGGACAAGCACAGATACGCAGTATTTT. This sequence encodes CASSPGVVFGTSTDTQYF.

The CDR3 coding sequence is TGTGCCAGCAGTCCGGGACAGGTCTCTAACTATGGCTACACCTTC. The encoded protein is CASSPGQVSNYGYTF. This chain joins TRBV2 and TRBJ1-2; 8 nucleotides agree with TRBD1. Germline CDR1 SNHLY, CDR2 FYNNEI. This CDR3 spans 15 amino acids. The trim removed 5 bases at V and 0 bases at J, leaving 5 bases unmatched.

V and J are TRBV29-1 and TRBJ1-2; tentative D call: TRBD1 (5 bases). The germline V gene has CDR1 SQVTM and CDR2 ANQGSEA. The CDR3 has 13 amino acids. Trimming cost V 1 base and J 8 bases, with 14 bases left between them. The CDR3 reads CSVEAGDSGGYTF. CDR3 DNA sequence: TGCAGCGTTGAAGCCGGGGACTCGGGAGGCTACACCTTC. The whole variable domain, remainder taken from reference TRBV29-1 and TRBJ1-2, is SAVISQKPSRDICQRGTSLTIQCQVDSQVTMMFWYRQQPGQSLTLIATANQGSEATYESGFVIDKFPISRPNLTFSTLTVSNMSPEDSSIYLCSVEAGDSGGYTFGSGTRLTVV.

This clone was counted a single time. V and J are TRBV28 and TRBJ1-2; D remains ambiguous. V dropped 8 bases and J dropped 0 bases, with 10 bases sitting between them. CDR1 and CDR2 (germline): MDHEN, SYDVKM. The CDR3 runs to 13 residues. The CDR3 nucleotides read TGTGCCAGCCGTCTAGGAGCTAACTATGGCTACACCTTC. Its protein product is CASRLGANYGYTF.

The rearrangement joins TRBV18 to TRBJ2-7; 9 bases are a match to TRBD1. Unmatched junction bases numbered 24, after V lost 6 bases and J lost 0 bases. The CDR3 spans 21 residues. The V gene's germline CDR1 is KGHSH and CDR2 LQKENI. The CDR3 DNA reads TGTGCCAGCTCGCAAAAAGCGGTGGGGGACAGGGTCATCCAGAGCTCCTACGAGCAGTACTTC. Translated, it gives CASSQKAVGDRVIQSSYEQYF.

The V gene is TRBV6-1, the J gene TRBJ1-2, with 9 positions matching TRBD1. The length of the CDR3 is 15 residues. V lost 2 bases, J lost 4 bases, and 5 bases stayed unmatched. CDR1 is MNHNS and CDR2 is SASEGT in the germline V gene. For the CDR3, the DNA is TGTGCCAGCAGTGAAATGACAGGGGGGATCTATGGCTACACCTTC. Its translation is CASSEMTGGIYGYTF.

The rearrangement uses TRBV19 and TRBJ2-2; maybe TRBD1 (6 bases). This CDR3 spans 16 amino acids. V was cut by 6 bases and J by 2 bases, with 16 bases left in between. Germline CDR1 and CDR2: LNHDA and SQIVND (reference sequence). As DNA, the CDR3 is TGTGCCAGTAGAAGCCCCGGCAGGGGTAACACCGGGGAGCTGTTTTTT. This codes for CASRSPGRGNTGELFF.

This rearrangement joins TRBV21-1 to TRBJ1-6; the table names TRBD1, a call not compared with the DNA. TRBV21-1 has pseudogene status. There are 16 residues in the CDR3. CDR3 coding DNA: TGTGCCAGCAGGGCCGCGGTTGGACAGAGACCTTCACCCCTCCACTTT. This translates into CASRAAVGQRPSPLHF.

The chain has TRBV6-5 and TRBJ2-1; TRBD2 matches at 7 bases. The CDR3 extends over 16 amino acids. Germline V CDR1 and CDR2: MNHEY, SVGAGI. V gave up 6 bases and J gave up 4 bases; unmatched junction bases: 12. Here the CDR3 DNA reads TGTGCCAGCAGATACGAAGCGGGACCAGTTTACAATGAGCAGTTCTTC. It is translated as CASRYEAGPVYNEQFF.

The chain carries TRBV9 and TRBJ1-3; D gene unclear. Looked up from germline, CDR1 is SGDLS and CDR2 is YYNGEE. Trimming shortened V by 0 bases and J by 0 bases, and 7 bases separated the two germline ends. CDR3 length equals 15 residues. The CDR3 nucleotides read TGTGCCAGCAGCGTAGCTGGCCTCTCTGGAAACACCATATATTTT. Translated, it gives CASSVAGLSGNTIYF.

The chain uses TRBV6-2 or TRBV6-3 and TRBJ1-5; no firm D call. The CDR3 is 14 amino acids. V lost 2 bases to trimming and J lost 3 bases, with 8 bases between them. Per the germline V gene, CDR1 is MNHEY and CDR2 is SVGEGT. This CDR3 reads CASSYEHLNQPQHF. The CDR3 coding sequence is TGTGCCAGCAGTTACGAACACCTCAATCAGCCCCAGCATTTT.

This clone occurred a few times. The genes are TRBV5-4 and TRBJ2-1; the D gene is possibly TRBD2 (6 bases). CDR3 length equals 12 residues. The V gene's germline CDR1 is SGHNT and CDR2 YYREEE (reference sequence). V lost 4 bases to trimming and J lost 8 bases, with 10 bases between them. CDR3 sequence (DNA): TGTGCCAGCAGCGAGGGACTTTATGAGCAGTTCTTC. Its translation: CASSEGLYEQFF.